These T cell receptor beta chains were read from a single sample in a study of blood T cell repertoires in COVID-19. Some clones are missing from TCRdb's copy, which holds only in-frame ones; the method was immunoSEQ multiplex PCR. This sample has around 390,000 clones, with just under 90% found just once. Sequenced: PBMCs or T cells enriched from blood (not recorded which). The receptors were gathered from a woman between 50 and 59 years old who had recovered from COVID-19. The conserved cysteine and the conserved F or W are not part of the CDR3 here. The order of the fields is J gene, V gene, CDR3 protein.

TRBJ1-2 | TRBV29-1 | SVEDWGVHGYT
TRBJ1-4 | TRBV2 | ASRRTGTDNEKLF
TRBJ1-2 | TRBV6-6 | ASSAGQTSSYGYT
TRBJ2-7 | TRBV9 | ASSRDSYEQY
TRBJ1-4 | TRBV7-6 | ASSFRDRGEKLF
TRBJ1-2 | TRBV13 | ASSQEPWEASGYT
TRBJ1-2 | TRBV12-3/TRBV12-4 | ASSLGQGGYT
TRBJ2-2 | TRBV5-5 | ASSFGTGYTGELF
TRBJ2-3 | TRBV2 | ATGPGTGSTDTQY
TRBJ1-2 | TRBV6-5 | ATAAVANYGYT
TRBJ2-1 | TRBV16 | ASSQLGSGEQF
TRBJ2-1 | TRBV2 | ASSEEARGNNEQF
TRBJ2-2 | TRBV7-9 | ASSLASANTGELF
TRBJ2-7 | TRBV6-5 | ATATGTAYEQY
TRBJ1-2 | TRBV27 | ASSSTRDRFAFYGYT
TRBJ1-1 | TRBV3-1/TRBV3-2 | ASSLVGQGATEAF
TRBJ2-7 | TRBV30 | AWSADRGSSEQY
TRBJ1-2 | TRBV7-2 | ASSRYQGSGTGDGYT
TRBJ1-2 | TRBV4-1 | ASSPAGREGYT
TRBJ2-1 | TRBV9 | ASSDPSYNEQF
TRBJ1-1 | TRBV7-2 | ASSLLTGFGGSGAF
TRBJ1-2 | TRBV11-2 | ASSPLPGQNYGYT
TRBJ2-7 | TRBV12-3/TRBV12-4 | ASSLMGGNEQY
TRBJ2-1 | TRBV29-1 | SVEGVRGSSYNEQF
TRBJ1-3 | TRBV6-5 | ASGRGQGSGNTIY
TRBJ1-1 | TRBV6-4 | ASSELPGGEAF
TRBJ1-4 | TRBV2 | ASSRGQWATNEKLF
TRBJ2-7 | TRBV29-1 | SVVRDSPYEQY
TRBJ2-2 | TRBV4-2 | ASSQDRGSRRNTGELF
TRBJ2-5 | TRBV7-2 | ASSLRTVQETQY
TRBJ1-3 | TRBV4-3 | ASSQEAQGAAGNTIY
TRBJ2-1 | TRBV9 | ASSPGSLVSYNEQF
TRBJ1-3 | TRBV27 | ASRATGGSGNTIY
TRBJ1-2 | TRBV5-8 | ASSLDSYANYGYT
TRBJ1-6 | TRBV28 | ASSFPGRVFSPLH
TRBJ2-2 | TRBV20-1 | SASSGSARDTGELF
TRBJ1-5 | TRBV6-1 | ASSEVRQPRRNQPQH
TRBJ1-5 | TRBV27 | ASSLDRGLGAQH
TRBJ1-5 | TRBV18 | ASSPDGGNQPQH
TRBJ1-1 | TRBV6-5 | ASRRQMNTEAF
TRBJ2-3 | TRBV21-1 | ASSKTPQGEGDTQY
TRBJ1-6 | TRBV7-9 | ASNRDRNSPLH
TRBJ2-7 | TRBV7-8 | ASSLGDSSYEQY
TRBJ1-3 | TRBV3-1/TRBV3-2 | ASSQNRGAGNTIY
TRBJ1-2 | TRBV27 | ASSLGQGRNYGYT
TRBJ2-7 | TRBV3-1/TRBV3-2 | ASSTSGTPSYEQY
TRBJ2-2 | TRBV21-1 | ASSMGRATAGELF
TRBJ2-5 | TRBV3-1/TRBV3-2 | ASSQGRGPLETQY
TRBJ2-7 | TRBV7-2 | ASSLGRAGPYEQY
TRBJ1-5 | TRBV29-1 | SESLQGINQPQH
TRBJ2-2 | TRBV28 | ASKLGVLNTGELF
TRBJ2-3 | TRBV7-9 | ASSPRDFRTDTQY
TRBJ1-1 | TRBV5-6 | ASSSIGQGASEAF
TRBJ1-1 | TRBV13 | ASSFRDRGHGTEAF
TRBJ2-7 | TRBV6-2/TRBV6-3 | ASSSTGGEQY
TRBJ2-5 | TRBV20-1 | SASSGGAGETQY
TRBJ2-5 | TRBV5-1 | ASSPSSTSGGVYQETQY
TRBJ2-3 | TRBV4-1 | ASSQRERGYTQY
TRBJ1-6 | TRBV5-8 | ASRRQGHGSPLH